This T cell receptor beta chain was obtained from a study of T cells in women clearing cervical HPV infection. Study-wide background: Women with histologically confirmed HPV16-related CIN3 or worse, 2 with invasive cancer, served as cases. HLA type could not be excluded as a confounder. Points from the study as a whole: Cases carried less TRBV6-7 than controls: approximately 0.1% versus 0.16%.

Dot-blot hybridization genotyped cervical HPV amplified with MY09/MY11 PCR. Here immunoSEQ multiplex PCR was the method, and the copy in TCRdb shows in-frame clones only, minus some. Found here are tens of thousands of clones; the top ten clones hold over 7.5%. On this clone itself: Its specificity is not known. The read terminates 3 residues before the CDR3 end, so the remaining end is supplied by the germline J gene.

V dropped 10 bases and J dropped 6; count of bases not matched to a gene: 6. CDR1 is LNHDA and CDR2 is SQIVND in the germline V gene (reference sequence). The CDR3 has 11 residues. V is TRBV19 and J is TRBJ2-7; 7 bases map to TRBD2. This clonotype was sampled from a woman aged 18 to 75 with a cervical HPV16 infection that either progressed to CIN3+ or cleared (not recorded which). Sequenced input: blood buffy coat. CDR3 region: CATRASGEQYF. CDR3 DNA (partial): TGTGCCACCAGGGCTAGCGGCGAG. The full variable domain, in which reference TRBV19 and TRBJ2-7 provide the parts outside the CDR3, is DGGITQSPKYLFRKEGQNVTLSCEQNLNHDAMYWYRQDPGQGLRLIYYSQIVNDFQKGDIAEGYSVSREKKESFPLTVTSAQKNPTAFYLCATRASGEQYFGPGTRLTVT.